Listed here are 27 T cell receptor beta chains from one sample, sequenced in a study of monozygotic twins with inflammatory bowel disease. TCRdb reprocessed the 5' RACE reads and reports one entry per CDR3 protein, with no DNA. Recorded here are fewer than 350,000 distinct CDR3 sequences; the top ten clones represent 2%. Sequenced material: blood. These receptors originate from a human donor with ulcerative colitis or Crohn's disease, or a healthy co-twin of an affected twin (not recorded which).

The rearrangement uses TRBV20-1 and TRBJ2-3; the D call from TCRdb, TRBD2, cannot be confirmed without DNA. The CDR3 is 12 residues long. In germline, CDR1 is DFQATT, CDR2 SNEGSKA (reference sequence). CDR3 sequence: CSVGRDTDTQYF.

The chain employs TRBV3-1 and TRBJ1-2. CDR3 size: 13 residues. Germline loops: CDR1 LGHDT, CDR2 YNNKEL (reference sequence). The CDR3 spells CASSQVGNYGYTF.

The CDR3 loop reads CASSILAGMVNEQFF. The V gene is TRBV27, the J gene TRBJ2-1; with no DNA, the TCRdb D assignment of TRBD2 cannot be verified. In germline, CDR1 is MNHEY, CDR2 SMNVEV (reference sequence). The CDR3 spans 15 residues.

This chain connects TRBV7-6 to TRBJ2-7; TCRdb outputs TRBD2, but without DNA this stays unchecked. This CDR3 has 15 residues. Looked up from germline, CDR1 is SGHVS and CDR2 is FNYEAQ. The CDR3 here is CASSSRLAGDYEQYF.

The rearrangement joins TRBV7-9 to TRBJ2-1; TCRdb indicates TRBD1, and absent DNA this call remains unverified. Germline V gene lookup returns CDR1 SEHNR and CDR2 FQNEAQ (reference sequence). The CDR3 covers 12 residues. CDR3: CASTRENREQFF.

This chain connects TRBV24-1 to TRBJ1-1; TCRdb's D call, TRBD1, is unchecked because there is no DNA. Germline V gene lookup returns CDR1 KGHDR and CDR2 SFDVKD. The CDR3 sequence is 17 residues long. CDR3 in amino acids: CATSAGTGGHLGTEAFF.

J is TRBJ1-6 and V is TRBV5-1; lacking DNA, the TRBD1 call made by TCRdb goes unchecked. This CDR3 has 14 amino acids. The V gene's germline CDR1 is SGHRS and CDR2 YFSETQ. This chain's CDR3 is CASKPGQGNSPLHF.

The chain carries TRBV12-3 or TRBV12-4 and TRBJ1-4; TCRdb's D call of TRBD1 is untestable without DNA. This CDR3 is 14 amino acids long. CDR3 loop: CASSKGQGSEKLFF.

V gene TRBV28 combines with J gene TRBJ1-4. The CDR3 has 18 amino acids. Looked up from germline, CDR1 is MDHEN and CDR2 is SYDVKM. The chain's CDR3 is CASSWGGDHGGPNEKLFF.

The rearrangement uses TRBV4-1 and TRBJ2-1; TCRdb's D call of TRBD1 is untestable without DNA. Germline CDR1 and CDR2: MGHRA and YSYEKL. The CDR3 is 15 amino acids. CDR3 sequence reads: CASSQGTGASNEQFF.

The chain joins TRBV5-1 to TRBJ1-1; checking the TCRdb D call of TRBD1 is not possible without DNA. Per the germline V gene, CDR1 is SGHRS and CDR2 is YFSETQ. The CDR3 spans 13 residues. This chain's CDR3 is CASSLDGGTEAFF.

The rearrangement links TRBV18 to TRBJ2-7; the TCRdb D gene call, TRBD2, has no DNA to confirm it. CDR1 is KGHSH, CDR2 LQKENI, per germline. The CDR3 covers 14 residues. CDR3 in amino acids: CASSQTSGGYEQYF.

This chain connects TRBV7-8 to TRBJ1-5. The CDR3 loop spans 16 amino acids. The germline gives CDR1 SGHVS, CDR2 FQNEAQ. The CDR3 spells CASSFFFEDSNQPQHF.

The chain carries TRBV19 and TRBJ1-5; TCRdb's D call, TRBD1, is unchecked because there is no DNA. The length of the CDR3 is 15 residues. Germline V lookup: CDR1 LNHDA, CDR2 SQIVND (reference sequence). This chain's CDR3 is CASSIGGAGNQPQHF.

V usage is TRBV6-5 and J usage is TRBJ2-7; without DNA, the TCRdb call of TRBD1 cannot be checked. This CDR3 spans 16 amino acids. Germline V gives CDR1 MNHEY, CDR2 SVGAGI. CDR3 sequence reads: CASSYSTGGSSYEQYF.

This chain uses TRBV5-1 with TRBJ2-5; TCRdb's D call, TRBD1, is unchecked because there is no DNA. There are 16 residues in the CDR3. Germline values: CDR1 SGHRS, CDR2 YFSETQ. CDR3 region: CASRSGTGSLQETQYF.

The rearrangement joins TRBV24-1 to TRBJ2-7; TCRdb returns TRBD1, unconfirmable since there is no DNA. The germline V gene has CDR1 KGHDR and CDR2 SFDVKD. The CDR3 is 15 residues long. The CDR3 is CATSDHRDRVYEQYF.

V is TRBV20-1 and J is TRBJ1-5; TCRdb picks TRBD1, but there is no DNA to check that call. Germline V gene data show CDR1 as DFQATT and CDR2 as SNEGSKA (reference sequence). This CDR3 is built from 16 residues. The CDR3 spells CSARDSETGGNQPQHF.

V usage is TRBV2 and J usage is TRBJ2-5; TCRdb selects TRBD1, and the lack of DNA leaves this call unchecked. Germline loops: CDR1 SNHLY, CDR2 FYNNEI. This CDR3 comprises 14 residues. CDR3 residues: CASTPRVAQETQYF.

V is TRBV5-1 and J is TRBJ2-1. The CDR3 has 16 amino acids. Germline CDR1 and CDR2: SGHRS and YFSETQ. The CDR3 sequence: CASSLVSWDSYNEQFF.

The chain is built from TRBV5-1 and TRBJ2-7; TCRdb reports TRBD1, a call that lacks DNA to check it against. The CDR3 runs 18 residues. Germline values: CDR1 SGHRS, CDR2 YFSETQ. The CDR3 loop is CASSLAAVTGQVVYEQYF.

The rearrangement joins TRBV7-2 to TRBJ1-3; with no DNA, the TCRdb D assignment of TRBD1 cannot be verified. Germline CDR1 reads SGHTA; CDR2 reads FQGNSA. CDR3 length equals 15 residues. The CDR3 here is CASSFRGQEGNTIYF.

The rearrangement joins TRBV29-1 to TRBJ1-1; TCRdb designates TRBD1, a call that cannot be tested without DNA. The germline CDR1 and CDR2 sequences are SQVTM and ANQGSEA. The CDR3 extends over 11 amino acids. The CDR3 reads CSVTGGLKAFF.

J is TRBJ2-2 and V is TRBV7-2; lacking DNA, the TRBD1 call made by TCRdb goes unchecked. The CDR3 totals 14 residues. The V gene's germline CDR1 is SGHTA and CDR2 FQGNSA. This chain's CDR3 is CASSISGGIGELFF.

The chain couples TRBV12-3 or TRBV12-4 to TRBJ1-1; lacking DNA, the TRBD1 call made by TCRdb goes unchecked. The CDR3 is made up of 13 amino acids. CDR3: CASSRGQSLEAFF.

The V call is TRBV10-1, the J call TRBJ2-7. This CDR3 spans 11 amino acids. The germline CDR1 and CDR2 sequences are WNHNN and SYGVQD (reference sequence). The CDR3 region is CASRKGSAQYF.

The genes are TRBV5-1 and TRBJ1-2. The CDR3 is 14 amino acids. The germline V gene encodes CDR1 SGHRS and CDR2 YFSETQ. The CDR3 reads CASSFLGSAYGYTF.